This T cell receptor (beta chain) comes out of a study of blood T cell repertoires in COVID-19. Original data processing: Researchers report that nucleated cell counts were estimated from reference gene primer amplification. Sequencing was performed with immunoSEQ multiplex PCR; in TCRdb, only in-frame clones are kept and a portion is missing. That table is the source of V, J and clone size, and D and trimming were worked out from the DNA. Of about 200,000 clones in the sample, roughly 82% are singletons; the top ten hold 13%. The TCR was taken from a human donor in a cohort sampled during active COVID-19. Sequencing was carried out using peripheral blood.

The CDR3 spells CASSLAFSPAYEQYF. CDR3 nucleotide sequence: TGCGCCAGCAGCCTAGCTTTTTCGCCTGCCTACGAGCAGTACTTC. The V call is TRBV4-1, the J call TRBJ2-7; D ambiguous. V lost 4 bases, J lost 2 bases, and 15 bases lay in between. Germline loops: CDR1 MGHRA, CDR2 YSYEKL. CDR3 size: 15 residues.